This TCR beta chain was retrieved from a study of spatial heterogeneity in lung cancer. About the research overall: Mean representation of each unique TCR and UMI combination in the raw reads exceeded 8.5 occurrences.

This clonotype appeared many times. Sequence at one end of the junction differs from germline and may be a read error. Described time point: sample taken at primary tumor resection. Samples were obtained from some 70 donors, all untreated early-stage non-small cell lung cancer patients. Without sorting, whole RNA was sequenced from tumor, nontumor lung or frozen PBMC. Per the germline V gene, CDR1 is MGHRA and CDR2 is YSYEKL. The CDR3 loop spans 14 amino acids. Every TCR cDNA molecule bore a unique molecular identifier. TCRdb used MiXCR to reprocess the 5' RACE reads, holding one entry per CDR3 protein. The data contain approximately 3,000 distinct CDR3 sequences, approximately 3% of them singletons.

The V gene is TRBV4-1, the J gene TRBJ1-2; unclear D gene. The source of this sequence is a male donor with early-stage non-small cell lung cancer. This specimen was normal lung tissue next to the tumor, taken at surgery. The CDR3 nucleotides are TGCGTCAGCAGCCAGGATACAGTAGACTATGGCTACACCTTC. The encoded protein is CVSSQDTVDYGYTF.